This is a list of T cell receptor beta chains from one sample in a study of OX40 agonist ivuxolimab in advanced cancers. The data were produced by immunoSEQ multiplex PCR, yet TCRdb's version contains in-frame clones alone and is incomplete. The data hold more than 15,000 clones, with around 80% observed a single time. The sequenced sample was CD4+ or CD8+ T cells sorted from blood, obtained in a trial of the OX40 agonist ivuxolimab. These receptors all stem from an adult with an advanced solid tumor such as melanoma, head and neck, liver or kidney cancer. Each CDR3 is given with its conserved first and last residue. Fields, in order: clone size, J gene, V gene, CDR3 protein. Clone size is shown for a subset of rows, as once, few, many or a class of expanded clone.

.	TRBJ2-2	TRBV2	CASSSRLVVSTGELFF
few	TRBJ2-3	TRBV7-9	CASRLDSTDTQYF
.	TRBJ2-1	TRBV2	CASSDPGLAGDEQFF
medium-sized	TRBJ1-3	TRBV4-2	CASSHLGSTSSGNTIYF
.	TRBJ1-2	TRBV5-4	CASSSNFGDGYTF
.	TRBJ1-1	TRBV9	CASSPRGWVNTEAFF
.	TRBJ2-7	TRBV5-8	CASSFSPASGSRDEQYF
.	TRBJ1-4	TRBV6-5	CASSLLGGDEKLFF
.	TRBJ2-2	TRBV15	CATSRLGQESNTGELFF
.	TRBJ1-1	TRBV7-8	CASSFPGGNTEAFF
.	TRBJ1-2	TRBV7-9	CASSWTTGGGNYGYTF
once	TRBJ1-1	TRBV4-3	CASSRRRTGDKAFF
few	.	TRBV27	CASSFLAGGYSYEQYF
.	TRBJ2-1	TRBV7-9	CASIPGLAGGEQFF
few	TRBJ2-2	TRBV5-1	CASSDGQGGIGELFF
.	TRBJ2-6	TRBV19	CASTDRDRYSGANVLTF
.	TRBJ2-7	TRBV28	CASSPGTGGFYEQYF
.	TRBJ1-5	TRBV7-8	CASSSSAGTEYRPQHF
.	TRBJ2-7	TRBV29-1	CSVEGGESYEQYF
.	TRBJ2-7	TRBV4-1	CASSQDRTSGSLSEQYF
once	TRBJ2-2	TRBV2	CASSAGLAGGTNTGELFF
once	TRBJ2-7	TRBV4-3	CASSQDSTGRPYEQYF
.	TRBJ2-2	TRBV7-2	CASSLARGALLTGELFF
.	.	TRBV6-1	CASSVREGEVHEQYF
few	TRBJ2-1	TRBV27	CASNGQGALDEQFF
.	TRBJ2-7	TRBV27	CASSSGSYEQYF
.	TRBJ2-5	TRBV9	CASSASGTMETQYF
.	TRBJ1-5	TRBV4-1	CASSQGGSYSNQPQHF
.	TRBJ2-1	TRBV6-1	CASSEARGGLYLYNEQFF
.	TRBJ1-1	TRBV7-9	CAGYRGTEAFF
.	TRBJ2-3	TRBV4-1	CASSRNSRGDTQYF
once	TRBJ2-7	TRBV7-6	CASSSGTGGPYEQYF
.	TRBJ1-5	TRBV27	CASSSTGGQPQHF
once	TRBJ2-2	TRBV6-6	CASSYGIGELFF
.	TRBJ1-3	TRBV23-1	CASSQLDFALGNTIYF
.	TRBJ2-7	TRBV27	CASSTWTDSYEQYF
.	TRBJ2-1	TRBV13	CASSLAAGATGEQFF
.	TRBJ1-2	TRBV7-9	CASSITDRENGYTF
.	TRBJ1-1	TRBV5-4	CASSRPGSEAFF
few	TRBJ2-1	TRBV19	CASSTDRSSYNEQFF
.	TRBJ2-1	TRBV21-1	CASSSGAVRHEQFF